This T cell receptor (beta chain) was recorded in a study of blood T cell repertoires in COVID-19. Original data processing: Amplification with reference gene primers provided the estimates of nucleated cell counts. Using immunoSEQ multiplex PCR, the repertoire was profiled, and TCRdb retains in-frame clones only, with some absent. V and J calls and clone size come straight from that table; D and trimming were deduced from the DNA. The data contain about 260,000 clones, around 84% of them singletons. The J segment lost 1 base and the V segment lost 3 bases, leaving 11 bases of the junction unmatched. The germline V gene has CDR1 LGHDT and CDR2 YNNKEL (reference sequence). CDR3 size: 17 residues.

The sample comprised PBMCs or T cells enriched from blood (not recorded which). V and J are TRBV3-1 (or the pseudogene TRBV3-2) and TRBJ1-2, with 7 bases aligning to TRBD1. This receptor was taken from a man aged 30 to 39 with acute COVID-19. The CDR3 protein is CASSHHTLSGGNYGYTF. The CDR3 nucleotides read TGTGCCAGCAGCCATCACACCCTATCAGGGGGTAACTATGGCTACACCTTC.